The 14 T cell receptor beta chains listed next were all sequenced from one sample in a study of blood T cell repertoires in COVID-19. Sequencing used immunoSEQ multiplex PCR; TCRdb keeps in-frame clones, though not all of them. The sample lists roughly 250,000 clones; roughly four fifths were seen once. The material sequenced was peripheral blood. Source of these receptors: a woman of 80 years or more with acute or convalescent COVID-19.

The chain employs TRBV7-8 and TRBJ2-5; D perhaps matches TRBD1 (5 bases). The CDR3 covers 14 residues. Between the trimmed V and J ends, which lost 1 base and 4 bases, there was a span of 10 bases. Per germline, CDR1 SGHVS and CDR2 FQNEAQ. The CDR3 coding sequence is TGTGCCAGCAGCTTAGTTGGACAAGGAGAGACCCAGTACTTC. Amino acid sequence: CASSLVGQGETQYF.

The rearrangement uses TRBV5-6 and TRBJ1-4; D call uncertain. Trimming removed 1 base at V and 6 bases at J, with 10 bases between. Germline lookup yields CDR1 SGHDT and CDR2 YYEEEE. The CDR3 length is 14 residues. The CDR3 loop is CASSLLRRDEKLFF. CDR3 nucleotide sequence: TGTGCCAGCAGCTTGTTAAGACGGGATGAAAAACTGTTTTTT.

This clone appeared a few times. The chain recombines TRBV3-1 (or the pseudogene TRBV3-2) with TRBJ1-1; 9 bases match TRBD1. The CDR3 sequence is 18 residues long. Germline CDR1 reads LGHDT; CDR2 reads YNNKEL (reference sequence). Losses at the gene ends were 4 bases for V and 5 bases for J; bases not matched to a gene: 17. The CDR3 nucleotides read TGTGCCAGCAGCCCAGTCCCGGGACAGGGCCGGCATGGTACTGAAGCTTTCTTT. Protein sequence: CASSPVPGQGRHGTEAFF.

The chain employs TRBV6-5 and TRBJ1-2; TRBD1 matches 7 bases. Looked up from germline, CDR1 is MNHEY and CDR2 is SVGAGI. V was pared by 6 bases and J by 2 bases, with 6 bases of the junction left unmatched. CDR3 length: 14 residues. CDR3 DNA sequence: TGTGCCAGCAGCTATGGACAGGCGAACTATGGCTACACCTTC. It encodes CASSYGQANYGYTF.

The chain recombines TRBV30 with TRBJ2-5; TRBD1 is a possible D gene (6 bases). Germline lookup yields CDR1 GTSNPN and CDR2 SVGIG (reference sequence). The CDR3 length is 14 residues. V was clipped by 0 bases and J by 4 bases, with 12 bases between them. This CDR3 reads CAWSVLGRGETQYF. DNA for the CDR3: TGTGCCTGGAGTGTTTTGGGCAGGGGAGAGACCCAGTACTTC.

The rearrangement links TRBV6-2 or TRBV6-3 to TRBJ1-3, with D possibly TRBD1 on 6 matching bases. The V gene lost 4 bases and the J gene lost 4 bases, with 20 bases spanning the gap. CDR1 is MNHEY and CDR2 is SVGEGT in the germline V gene. This CDR3 contains 17 residues. Here the CDR3 reads CASSFPPDRRIGNTIYF. The CDR3 coding sequence is TGTGCCAGCAGTTTCCCCCCGGACAGACGAATCGGAAACACCATATATTTT.

The J gene is TRBJ1-1, the V gene TRBV9, with D tentatively TRBD1 (6 bases). V lost 4 bases, J lost 1 base, and 17 bases lay in between. CDR3 length equals 16 residues. The germline V gene encodes CDR1 SGDLS and CDR2 YYNGEE. CDR3 bases: TGTGCCAGCAGCCTCGCCGGTACAGGGACGAACACTGAAGCTTTCTTT. Translated, it gives CASSLAGTGTNTEAFF. The full variable domain, with the rest looked up from reference TRBV9 and TRBJ1-1, is DSGVTQTPKHLITATGQRVTLRCSPRSGDLSVYWYQQSLDQGLQFLIQYYNGEERAKGNILERFSAQQFPDLHSELNLSSLELGDSALYFCASSLAGTGTNTEAFFGQGTRLTVV.

The chain employs TRBV7-2 and TRBJ2-2, with D uncertain. Germline assignment: CDR1 SGHTA and CDR2 FQGNSA. V lost 2 bases, J lost 8 bases, and 3 bases lay in between. This CDR3 has 11 residues. DNA of the CDR3: TGTGCCAGCAGCTTACGGGGGGAGCTGTTTTTT. Translation: CASSLRGELFF.

This chain joins TRBV18 and TRBJ1-1, with 10 bases matching TRBD1. This CDR3 is built from 14 residues. Trimming cost V 4 bases and J 5 bases; bases outside gene matches: 4. Germline V CDR1 and CDR2: KGHSH, LQKENI. CDR3 nucleotides: TGTGCCAGCTCACAGACAGGGGGCGGAACTGAAGCTTTCTTT. Translated, it gives CASSQTGGGTEAFF.

This clone was counted a single time. J is TRBJ2-3 and V is TRBV6-1, with D maybe TRBD1 (5 bases). Germline values: CDR1 MNHNS, CDR2 SASEGT. The V gene lost 2 bases and the J gene lost 11 bases, with 17 bases spanning the gap. CDR3 length: 14 amino acids. In nucleotides, the CDR3 is TGTGCCAGCAGTGAAAGGGTGGGGCAGGGAAGGCAGTATTTT. Its protein is CASSERVGQGRQYF.

The chain carries TRBV24-1 and TRBJ1-2; 8 bases align to TRBD1. V shed 9 bases and J 3 bases; nucleotides not matched to a gene: 11. CDR3 length: 15 amino acids. The V gene's germline CDR1 is KGHDR and CDR2 SFDVKD. CDR3 residues: CATESTGAPYYGYTF. The CDR3 bases are TGTGCCACCGAGTCGACAGGGGCCCCTTACTATGGCTACACCTTC.

This clone came up a few times. At the DNA level, this CDR3 is encoded by other sequences in the same sample as well. The J gene is TRBJ1-1, the V gene TRBV5-6; 8 positions match TRBD1. The germline V gene has CDR1 SGHDT and CDR2 YYEEEE. This CDR3 comprises 13 residues. V shed 3 bases, J shed 4 bases, and the junction held 2 bases outside the gene matches. The CDR3 spells CASSSTGGTEAFF. Written as DNA, the CDR3 is TGTGCCAGCAGCTCAACAGGGGGCACTGAAGCTTTCTTT.

This chain connects TRBV7-2 to TRBJ1-6; 10 nucleotides line up with TRBD1. The ends lost 3 bases at V and 14 bases at J; junction bases unmatched: 10. Germline V gene data show CDR1 as SGHTA and CDR2 as FQGNSA. The CDR3 has 15 residues. The CDR3 loop reads CASSLRTGGATTLHF. The CDR3 nucleotides read TGTGCCAGCAGCTTGCGGACAGGGGGTGCAACTACCCTCCACTTT.

The chain uses TRBV15 and TRBJ2-7; TRBD1 is a possible D gene (7 bases). The CDR3 totals 15 residues. Between the trimmed V and J ends, which lost 6 bases and 1 base, there was a span of 16 bases. The germline V gene has CDR1 LNHNV and CDR2 YYDKDF (reference sequence). In DNA, the CDR3 is TGTGCCACCAGTCCAGGGGGGCTCCCGTCCTACGAGCAGTACTTC. Its translation: CATSPGGLPSYEQYF.